This T cell receptor (beta chain) was recovered during a study of blood T cell repertoires in COVID-19. Background on the study: From the United States, Italy and Spain came samples of acute and convalescent COVID-19.

Only in-frame clones appear in the TCRdb table, and some are missing; sequencing was by immunoSEQ multiplex PCR. This table has under 250,000 clones, 92% appearing once. Per germline, CDR1 SGHTA and CDR2 FQGNSA. The CDR3 has 12 amino acids. The V and J ends lost 7 bases and 13 bases respectively, with 19 bases between them. The sequence was collected from a man aged 55 to 70 with COVID-19, enrolled during active disease. Sequenced input: peripheral blood. The chain joins TRBV7-2 to TRBJ1-2; no reliable D call. The CDR3: CASTHGDARRTF. As DNA, the CDR3 is TGTGCCAGCACCCACGGGGATGCGCGACGCACCTTC.